Described below is a single T cell receptor beta chain sequence and its context. Its specificity is not known. This sample was included in a study of T-cell reconstitution after alpha-beta-depleted transplantation in children. Unique molecular identifiers were incorporated during preparation of the TCRbeta library. Using its own MiXCR run on the PCR reads, TCRdb lists one record per CDR3 protein. This table holds around 700,000 distinct CDR3 sequences, approximately 14% found once. The study's findings and limits: Some patients owed their high day-60 TCRbeta diversity to surviving recipient T cells and thymic progenitors. T-cell numbers and diversity, one year after transplant, stemmed largely from T cells that were newly produced. As was reported, about two months after transplant, alpha-beta T cells came from several hundred expanded graft clones.

Germline CDR1 reads GTSNPN; CDR2 reads SVGIG (reference sequence). Trimming cost V 7 bases and J 1 base, with 19 bases left between them. The CDR3 consists of 16 residues. The source of this sequence is a girl aged 2-10 years with congenital amegakaryocytic thrombocytopenia, due to receive a stem cell transplant. The source material was PBMCs, sampled before TCRalphabeta/CD19-depleted stem cell transplant. The chain carries TRBV30 and TRBJ2-2; D is undetermined. CDR3 DNA sequence: TGTGCCTCCCTGGGGTCCCCGTTCCTGAACACCGGGGAGCTGTTTTTT. As protein: CASLGSPFLNTGELFF.